Below, 12 T cell receptor beta chains from the same sample are listed, as sequenced in a study of regulatory T cells in long-lasting Graves disease. Time point here: newly diagnosed GD, antithyroid drugs for less than 3 months. The TCR library was made from RNA extracted from PBMCs. Investigators prepared the TCR beta libraries by applying iRepertoire HTBI primers and Arm-PCR of CDR3 regions. TCRdb passed the multiplex PCR reads through MiXCR, listing each CDR3 protein once. The table shows over 400,000 distinct CDR3 sequences, with around 15% occurring only once. These records were also assigned to another study, of T cells in Graves' hyperthyroidism and ophthalmopathy.

The material was peripheral blood mononuclear cells (PBMCs), obtained at new diagnosis, from a patient treated with antithyroid drugs. The receptors derive from a woman in her fifties or sixties with Graves disease.

This clonotype has at least ten counts. The chain has TRBV3-1 and TRBJ1-2; D may be TRBD1 (5 bases). Per germline, CDR1 LGHDT and CDR2 YNNKEL (reference sequence). Trimming stripped 1 base from V and 8 bases from J, with 14 bases between. The CDR3 sequence is 14 residues long. CDR3 residues: CASSQVSSGRGYTF. The CDR3 DNA is TGTGCCAGCAGCCAAGTATCATCAGGGCGAGGCTACACCTTC.

This clonotype was observed at least ten times. The gene calls are TRBV9 and TRBJ1-2; D is perhaps TRBD1 (5 bases). V gave up 4 bases and J gave up 5 bases, with 9 bases separating them. The CDR3 has 12 amino acids. Germline V gene data show CDR1 as SGDLS and CDR2 as YYNGEE. CDR3 loop: CASSSGTYGYTF. In DNA, the CDR3 is TGTGCCAGCAGCTCAGGGACTTATGGCTACACCTTC.

This clonotype was seen more than once but under ten times. V gene TRBV10-2 combines with J gene TRBJ2-7; the match to TRBD2 covers 13 bases. J was trimmed by 0 bases and V by 0 bases; bases with no gene match: 2. CDR3 length: 17 residues. Germline assignment: CDR1 WSHSY and CDR2 SAAADI. CDR3 DNA: TGCGCCAGCAGTGAGTCGACTAGCGGGAGGTTCTCCTACGAGCAGTACTTC. It yields the protein CASSESTSGRFSYEQYF.

This clonotype was recorded only once. The chain employs TRBV4-1 and TRBJ2-7, with TRBD1 matching 8 bases. From germline, CDR1 is MGHRA and CDR2 YSYEKL. The CDR3 totals 15 residues. The V and J ends lost 1 base and 5 bases, in that order; junction bases with no gene match: 7. CDR3 protein: CASSQGTGKIDEQYF. The DNA for the CDR3 is TGCGCCAGCAGCCAAGGGACAGGGAAAATTGACGAGCAGTACTTC.

Points on this clonotype: One end of the junction varies from germline; a read error may be responsible. The CDR3 DNA is TGTGCCAGCAGCTTAGGGGACACCCTCTATGGCAACACCTTC. It yields the protein CASSLGDTLYGNTF. This chain links TRBV7-9 with TRBJ1-2; a possible D gene is TRBD1 (6 bases). In germline, CDR1 is SEHNR, CDR2 FQNEAQ (reference sequence). The CDR3 spans 14 residues.

The chain uses TRBV30 and TRBJ2-3; 7 bases agree with TRBD2. J lost 4 bases, V lost 0 bases, and 4 bases had no gene match. CDR3 size: 14 residues. Germline CDR1 reads GTSNPN; CDR2 reads SVGIG (reference sequence). The CDR3 coding sequence is TGTGCCTGGAGTGTACGACTAGCACCAGATACGCAGTATTTT. It specifies CAWSVRLAPDTQYF.

Many counts were recorded for this clonotype. V gene TRBV10-3 combines with J gene TRBJ1-1; D not certain. The CDR3 has 16 amino acids. Germline loops: CDR1 ENHRY, CDR2 SYGVKD. The V gene lost 2 bases and the J gene lost 2 bases, with 15 bases spanning the gap. CDR3 nucleotides: TGTGCCATCAGTGAGGATGTGGCCAGGCCTAACACTGAAGCTTTCTTT. It is translated as CAISEDVARPNTEAFF.

This clonotype was counted many times. The CDR3 nucleotides are TGTGCCAGCAGCCCCCGGACAGGGGATGAAGCTTTCTTT. It is translated as CASSPRTGDEAFF. The chain couples TRBV9 to TRBJ1-1; 9 nucleotides agree with TRBD1. The CDR3 extends over 13 amino acids. The V gene end was trimmed by 4 bases and the J gene end by 7 bases; junction bases not matched to a gene: 5. Germline V gene data show CDR1 as SGDLS and CDR2 as YYNGEE.

The genes are TRBV20-1 and TRBJ2-5; 11 bases match TRBD2. The germline CDR1 and CDR2 sequences are DFQATT and SNEGSKA (reference sequence). The V gene end was trimmed by 6 bases and the J gene end by 6 bases; junction bases not matched to a gene: 15. The CDR3 runs 16 residues. The CDR3 DNA is TGCAGTGCCCCCATACTAACTAGCGGGAGCCCGCAGACCCAGTACTTC. Amino acids: CSAPILTSGSPQTQYF.

This clonotype was counted many times. The chain joins TRBV12-3 or TRBV12-4 to TRBJ2-5; 7 bases fit TRBD1. The CDR3 covers 15 residues. The V gene end was trimmed by 6 bases and the J gene end by 3 bases; junction bases not matched to a gene: 10. DNA for the CDR3: TGTGCCAGCAGGCACCACCGGGACAGCGAAGAGACCCAGTACTTC. It encodes CASRHHRDSEETQYF.

The table lists this clonotype with many counts. The CDR3: CASRIWPGSTDTQYF. The DNA for the CDR3 is TGTGCCAGCAGGATTTGGCCAGGGTCGACGGATACGCAGTATTTT. The chain couples TRBV27 to TRBJ2-3; maybe TRBD1 (5 bases). CDR3 length: 15 residues. Germline loops: CDR1 MNHEY, CDR2 SMNVEV (reference sequence). Trimming pared 6 bases from V and 6 bases from J, leaving 19 bases between.

This clonotype was detected ten times or more. The rearrangement joins TRBV10-3 to TRBJ2-1; 7 nucleotides line up with TRBD2. Germline values: CDR1 ENHRY, CDR2 SYGVKD. This CDR3 contains 16 residues. Trimming took 6 bases from V and 4 from J; bases not matched to a gene: 12. CDR3 sequence: CAIRTGASGNYNEQFF. The CDR3 DNA follows: TGTGCCATCAGGACTGGAGCTAGCGGAAATTACAATGAGCAGTTCTTC.